A single sample gave rise to the 15 T cell receptor beta chains below, sequenced in a study of Ad26.COV2.S vaccination and SARS-CoV-2 variants listed by TCRdb under 2021. Reading the label with the study, this specimen's treatment or condition is: approximately 18 received Ad26.COV2.S at low or high dose, single or two shots; about 5 received placebo; per-sample allocation not given. For vaccine and placebo recipients, the sequenced repertoires came from samples collected on day 63 after the first injection. The method behind the library was the immunoSEQ multiplex PCR assay. The immuneACCESS repertoire file appears here via TCRdb, limited to in-frame rearrangements. These files lack a portion of the clones; in checked studies, under half of the deficit traces to unresolved V genes, and the cause of the others is not known. The sample table records more than 300,000 clones; 70% to 90% of these occur just once. The ten largest clones represent more than 1.5% of the sample.

The sample was peripheral blood, taken in a trial of Ad26.COV2.S vaccine versus placebo. The receptors were gathered from a person between 18 and 59 years old who received the Ad26.COV2.S COVID-19 vaccine or a placebo.

In nucleotides, the CDR3 is TGTGCCAGCAGCCGGGGAGCGGGGGGCCCCACCGGGGAGCTGTTTTTT. It specifies CASSRGAGGPTGELFF. This rearrangement joins TRBV9 to TRBJ2-2; the match to TRBD2 covers 9 bases. Germline values: CDR1 SGDLS, CDR2 YYNGEE. The V and J ends lost 4 bases and 4 bases, in that order; junction bases with no gene match: 8. This CDR3 region has 16 residues.

Concerning this clone itself: A read error may account for a junction end that differs from germline. The CDR3 reads CSANRAHF. CDR3 nucleotide sequence: TGCAGTGCAAACCGGGCGCACTTT. The V and J genes are TRBV20-1 and TRBJ1-1; D not resolved. The CDR3 loop spans 8 amino acids. Germline CDR1 is DFQATT and CDR2 is SNEGSKA (reference sequence).

Only a few counts were recorded for this clone. The V gene is TRBV5-1, the J gene TRBJ2-2; D not certain. The CDR3 length is 11 residues. Germline loops: CDR1 SGHRS, CDR2 YFSETQ. V gave up 0 bases and J gave up 10 bases, with 4 bases separating them. CDR3 residues: CASSLAEELFF. The CDR3 DNA is TGCGCCAGCAGCTTGGCGGAGGAGCTGTTTTTT. Full variable domain (rest looked up from reference TRBV5-1 and TRBJ2-2): KAGVTQTPRYLIKTRGQQVTLSCSPISGHRSVSWYQQTPGQGLQFLFEYFSETQRNKGNFPGRFSGRQFSNSRSEMNVSTLELGDSALYLCASSLAEELFFGEGSRLTVL.

V usage is TRBV15 and J usage is TRBJ1-5; D may be TRBD1 (5 bases). The germline V and J ends were trimmed by 6 bases and 3 bases, with 12 bases remaining between them. Germline assignment: CDR1 LNHNV and CDR2 YYDKDF (reference sequence). This CDR3 has 14 amino acids. In DNA, the CDR3 is TGTGCCACCAGAGGGGTGGGACCCAATCAGCCCCAGCATTTT. This encodes CATRGVGPNQPQHF.

V and J are TRBV19 and TRBJ1-2; D unclear. Germline assignment: CDR1 LNHDA and CDR2 SQIVND (reference sequence). Deletions cut 7 bases from V and 2 bases from J, with 8 bases between. The CDR3 is 12 amino acids. CDR3 coding DNA: TGTGCCAGTACCCAGCAGAACTATGGCTACACCTTC. Residues: CASTQQNYGYTF.

About this clone itself: Other DNA sequences of this sample code for an identical CDR3. The gene calls are TRBV27 and TRBJ1-6; D might be TRBD1 (5 bases). The V gene's germline CDR1 is MNHEY and CDR2 SMNVEV (reference sequence). The germline V and J ends were trimmed by 8 bases and 7 bases, with 12 bases remaining between them. CDR3 length equals 13 residues. The CDR3 protein is CASRTGLNSPLHF. The DNA for the CDR3 is TGTGCCAGCCGAACAGGACTGAATTCACCCCTCCACTTT.

The chain is built from TRBV24-1 and TRBJ2-2, with D tentatively TRBD2 (5 bases). There are 15 residues in the CDR3. Germline V lookup: CDR1 KGHDR, CDR2 SFDVKD. The V gene lost 4 bases and the J gene lost 5 bases, with 13 bases spanning the gap. In DNA, the CDR3 is TGTGCCACCAGTGACTCAACCCGGGATACCGGGGAGCTGTTTTTT. Translated, it gives CATSDSTRDTGELFF.

CDR3 nucleotides: TGTGCCACCAGTGACTCGGACAGGGGAGACTACAATGAGCAGTTCTTC. It codes for CATSDSDRGDYNEQFF. The V call is TRBV24-1, the J call TRBJ2-1; 9 nucleotides align to TRBD1. Germline V gene lookup returns CDR1 KGHDR and CDR2 SFDVKD. The CDR3 length is 16 residues. V gave up 4 bases and J gave up 3 bases; unmatched junction bases: 6.

About this clone itself: Other DNA variants within this sample encode the same CDR3. The gene calls are TRBV7-2 and TRBJ2-1; 9 bases agree with TRBD1. The trim removed 6 bases at V and 7 bases at J, leaving 4 bases unmatched. CDR3 size: 13 residues. In germline, CDR1 is SGHTA, CDR2 FQGNSA. The CDR3 DNA reads as TGTGCCAGCAGTTTACAGGGGGCGAATGAGCAGTTCTTC. This gives the protein CASSLQGANEQFF. Looking up the rest from reference TRBV7-2 and TRBJ2-1 gives the full variable domain: GAGVSQSPSNKVTEKGKDVELRCDPISGHTALYWYRQSLGQGLEFLIYFQGNSAPDKSGLPSDRFSAERTGGSVSTLTIQRTQQEDSAVYLCASSLQGANEQFFGPGTRLTVL.

The V call is TRBV4-1, the J call TRBJ2-5, with no clear D. Germline loops: CDR1 MGHRA, CDR2 YSYEKL. This CDR3 region has 12 residues. Between the trimmed V and J ends, which lost 0 bases and 7 bases, there was a span of 6 bases. The DNA for the CDR3 is TGCGCCAGCAGCCAAGACAGGCGGACCCAGTACTTC. This encodes CASSQDRRTQYF.

The chain combines TRBV7-6 with TRBJ1-2, with 8 bases matching TRBD1. Germline CDR1 reads SGHVS; CDR2 reads FNYEAQ. V dropped 1 base and J dropped 7; count of bases not matched to a gene: 2. This CDR3 spans 13 amino acids. CDR3: CASSLETGGGYTF. CDR3 in DNA: TGTGCCAGCAGCTTAGAAACAGGGGGTGGCTACACCTTC. Drawing the rest from reference TRBV7-6 and TRBJ1-2, the complete variable domain is GAGVSQSPRYKVTKRGQDVALRCDPISGHVSLYWYRQALGQGPEFLTYFNYEAQQDKSGLPNDRFSAERPEGSISTLTIQRTEQRDSAMYRCASSLETGGGYTFGSGTRLTVV.

The chain employs TRBV7-4 and TRBJ1-5; D may be TRBD1 (5 bases). V was trimmed by 3 bases and J by 3 bases, leaving 15 bases between them. The CDR3 covers 16 residues. Germline CDR1 reads SGHVT; CDR2 reads SQSDAQ. The CDR3: CASSFKWSGANQPQHF. The CDR3 nucleotides read TGTGCCAGCAGCTTTAAATGGTCCGGGGCCAATCAGCCCCAGCATTTT.

The rearrangement uses TRBV7-2 and TRBJ1-2; the D gene is possibly TRBD1 (5 bases). The germline V gene has CDR1 SGHTA and CDR2 FQGNSA. The CDR3 spans 15 residues. V was cut by 1 base and J by 4 bases, with 13 bases left in between. The CDR3 sequence: CASSLDGRGPYGYTF. The CDR3 DNA reads TGTGCCAGCAGCTTAGACGGTAGGGGTCCCTATGGCTACACCTTC.

There are a few counts of this clone. This chain uses TRBV5-6 with TRBJ2-1; 13 bases are shared with TRBD2. Germline CDR1 reads SGHDT; CDR2 reads YYEEEE. V shed 2 bases and J 15 bases; nucleotides not matched to a gene: 11. The CDR3 spans 15 residues. CDR3 residues: CASSFRLAGGRPLFF. The CDR3 DNA reads as TGTGCCAGCAGCTTCCGACTAGCGGGGGGCCGTCCCTTGTTCTTC.

V usage is TRBV5-1 and J usage is TRBJ1-2; perhaps TRBD1 as D (5 bases). From germline, CDR1 is SGHRS and CDR2 YFSETQ. V gave up 0 bases and J gave up 2 bases, with 11 bases separating them. This CDR3 is 15 amino acids long. The DNA of the CDR3 is TGCGCCAGCAGCTTGGGGGGGTCTATAAACTATGGCTACACCTTC. Translated, it gives CASSLGGSINYGYTF.